This T cell receptor beta chain was sequenced during a study of blood T cell repertoires in COVID-19. Profiled with immunoSEQ multiplex PCR; TCRdb holds only in-frame clones, not every one. The sample yields roughly 130,000 clones, 84% seen once. The CDR3 is 12 amino acids. V shed 6 bases and J 11 bases; nucleotides not matched to a gene: 6. CDR1 is SNHLY, CDR2 FYNNEI, per germline. The clonotype originates from a woman aged 60-75 years with acute or convalescent COVID-19. The chain employs TRBV2 and TRBJ2-2, with 7 positions matching TRBD1. The specimen sequenced was peripheral blood. The CDR3 here is CASSVRGSELFF. The CDR3 coding sequence is TGTGCCAGCAGCGTCAGGGGGTCCGAGCTGTTTTTT. The variable domain in full, with the rest retrieved from reference TRBV2 and TRBJ2-2, is EPEVTQTPSHQVTQMGQEVILRCVPISNHLYFYWYRQILGQKVEFLVSFYNNEISEKSEIFDDQFSVERPDGSNFTLKIRSTKLEDSAMYFCASSVRGSELFFGEGSRLTVL.